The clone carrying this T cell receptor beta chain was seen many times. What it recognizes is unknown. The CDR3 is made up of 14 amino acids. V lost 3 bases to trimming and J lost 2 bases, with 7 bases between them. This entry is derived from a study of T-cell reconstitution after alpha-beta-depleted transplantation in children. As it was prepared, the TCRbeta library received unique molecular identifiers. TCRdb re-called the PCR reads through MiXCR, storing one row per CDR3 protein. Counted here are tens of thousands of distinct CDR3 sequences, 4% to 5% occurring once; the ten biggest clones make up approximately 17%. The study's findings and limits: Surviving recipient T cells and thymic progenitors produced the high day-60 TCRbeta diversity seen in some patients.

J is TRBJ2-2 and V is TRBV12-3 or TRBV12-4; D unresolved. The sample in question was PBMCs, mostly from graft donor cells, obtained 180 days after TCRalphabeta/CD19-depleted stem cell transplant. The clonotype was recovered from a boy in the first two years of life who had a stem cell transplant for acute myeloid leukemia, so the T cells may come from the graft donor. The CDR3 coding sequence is TGTGCCAGCAGTTTTCGGAACAACACCGGGGAGCTGTTTTTT. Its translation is CASSFRNNTGELFF.